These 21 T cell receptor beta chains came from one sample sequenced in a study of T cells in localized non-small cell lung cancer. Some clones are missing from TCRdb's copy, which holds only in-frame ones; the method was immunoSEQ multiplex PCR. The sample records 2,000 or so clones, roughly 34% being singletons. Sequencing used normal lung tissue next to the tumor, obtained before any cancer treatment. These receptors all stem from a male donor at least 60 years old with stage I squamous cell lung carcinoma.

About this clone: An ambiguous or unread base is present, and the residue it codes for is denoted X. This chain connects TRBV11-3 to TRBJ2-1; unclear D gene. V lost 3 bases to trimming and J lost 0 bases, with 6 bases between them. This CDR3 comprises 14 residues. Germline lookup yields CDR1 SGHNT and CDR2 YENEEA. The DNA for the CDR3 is TGTGCCAGCAGCTTGSGGGGCTCCTACAATGAGCAGTTCTTC. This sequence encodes CASSLXGSYNEQFF.

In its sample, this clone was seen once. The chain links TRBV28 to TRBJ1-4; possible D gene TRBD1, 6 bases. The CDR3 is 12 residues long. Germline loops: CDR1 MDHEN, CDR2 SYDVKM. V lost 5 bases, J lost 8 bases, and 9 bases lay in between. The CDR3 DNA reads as TGTGCCAGCAGTCCGAGGGGGGAAAAACTGTTTTTT. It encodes CASSPRGEKLFF.

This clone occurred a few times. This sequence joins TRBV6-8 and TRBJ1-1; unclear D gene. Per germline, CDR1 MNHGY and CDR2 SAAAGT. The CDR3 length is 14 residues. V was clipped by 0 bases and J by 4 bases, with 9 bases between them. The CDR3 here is CASSYSSDFTEAFF. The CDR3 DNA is TGTGCCAGCAGTTACTCGTCCGATTTCACTGAAGCTTTCTTT.

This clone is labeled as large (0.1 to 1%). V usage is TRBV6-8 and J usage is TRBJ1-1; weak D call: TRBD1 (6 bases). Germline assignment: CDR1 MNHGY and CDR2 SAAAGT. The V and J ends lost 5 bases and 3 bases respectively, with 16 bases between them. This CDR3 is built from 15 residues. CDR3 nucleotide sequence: TGTGCCAGCAGTGCAAAATCAGGGGTAGACACTGAAGCTTTCTTT. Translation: CASSAKSGVDTEAFF.

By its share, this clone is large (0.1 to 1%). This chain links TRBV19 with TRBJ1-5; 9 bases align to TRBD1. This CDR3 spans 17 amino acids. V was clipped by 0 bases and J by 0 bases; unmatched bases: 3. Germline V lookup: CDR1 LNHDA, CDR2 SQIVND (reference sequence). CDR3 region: CASSIEDRGYSNQPQHF. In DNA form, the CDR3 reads TGTGCCAGTAGTATAGAGGACAGGGGATATAGCAATCAGCCCCAGCATTTT.

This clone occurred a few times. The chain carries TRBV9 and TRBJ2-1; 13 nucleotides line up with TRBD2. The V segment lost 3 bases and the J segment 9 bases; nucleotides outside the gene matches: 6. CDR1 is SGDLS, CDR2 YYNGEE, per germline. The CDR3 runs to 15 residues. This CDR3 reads CASSETSGRAAEQFF. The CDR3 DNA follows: TGTGCCAGCAGCGAAACTAGCGGGAGGGCTGCTGAGCAGTTCTTC.

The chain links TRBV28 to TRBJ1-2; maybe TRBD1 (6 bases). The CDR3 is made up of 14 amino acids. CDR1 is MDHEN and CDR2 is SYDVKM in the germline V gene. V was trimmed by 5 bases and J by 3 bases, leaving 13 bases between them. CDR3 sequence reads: CASSQDSRYYGYTF. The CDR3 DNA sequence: TGTGCCAGCAGTCAGGACAGTCGCTACTATGGCTACACCTTC.

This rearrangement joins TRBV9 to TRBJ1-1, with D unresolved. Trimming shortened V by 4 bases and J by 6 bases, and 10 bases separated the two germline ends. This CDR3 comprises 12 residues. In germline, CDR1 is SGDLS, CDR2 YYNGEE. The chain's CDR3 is CASSQDVAEAFF. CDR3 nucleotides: TGTGCCAGCAGCCAGGATGTGGCTGAAGCTTTCTTT.

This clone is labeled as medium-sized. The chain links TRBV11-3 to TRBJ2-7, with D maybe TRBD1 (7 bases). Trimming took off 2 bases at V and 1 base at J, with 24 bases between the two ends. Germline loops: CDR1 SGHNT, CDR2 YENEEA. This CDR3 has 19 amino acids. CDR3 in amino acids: CASSLQGGLGPTLSYEQYF. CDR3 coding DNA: TGTGCCAGCAGCTTACAGGGGGGACTCGGCCCGACCCTTTCCTACGAGCAGTACTTC.

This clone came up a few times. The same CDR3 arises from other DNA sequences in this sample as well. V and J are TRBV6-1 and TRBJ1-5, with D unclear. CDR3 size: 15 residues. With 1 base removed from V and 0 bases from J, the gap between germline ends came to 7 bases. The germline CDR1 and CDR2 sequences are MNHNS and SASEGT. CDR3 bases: TGTGCCAGCAGTGAAGGTCTGAATAGCAATCAGCCCCAGCATTTT. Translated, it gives CASSEGLNSNQPQHF.

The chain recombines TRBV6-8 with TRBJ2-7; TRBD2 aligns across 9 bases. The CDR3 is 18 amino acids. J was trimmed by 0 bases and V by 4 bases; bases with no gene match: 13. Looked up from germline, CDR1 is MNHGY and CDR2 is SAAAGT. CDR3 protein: CASSFSPSGKKSSYEQYF. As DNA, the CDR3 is TGTGCCAGCAGTTTCTCTCCTAGCGGGAAGAAGAGCTCCTACGAGCAGTACTTC.

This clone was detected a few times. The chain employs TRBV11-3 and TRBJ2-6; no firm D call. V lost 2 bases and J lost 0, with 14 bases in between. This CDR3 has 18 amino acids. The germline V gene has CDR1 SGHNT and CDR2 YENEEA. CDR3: CASSLTPFSSSGANVLTF. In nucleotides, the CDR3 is TGTGCCAGCAGCTTAACTCCTTTCTCGAGCTCTGGGGCCAACGTCCTGACTTTC.

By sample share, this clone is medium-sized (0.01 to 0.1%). In nucleotides, the CDR3 is TGTGCCAGCAGCATAGGGAGGTCGGAGACCCAGTACTTC. The encoded protein is CASSIGRSETQYF. The chain couples TRBV7-4 to TRBJ2-5; TRBD2 is a possible D gene (6 bases). Per the germline V gene, CDR1 is SGHVT and CDR2 is SQSDAQ. The V and J ends lost 5 bases and 5 bases respectively, with 12 bases between them. The CDR3 totals 13 residues.

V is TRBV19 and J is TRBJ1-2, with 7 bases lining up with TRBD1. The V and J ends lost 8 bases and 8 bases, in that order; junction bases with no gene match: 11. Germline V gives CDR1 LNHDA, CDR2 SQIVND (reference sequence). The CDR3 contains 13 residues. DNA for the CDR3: TGTGCCAGTGCAACCGGGACAGCTAACGGCTACACCTTC. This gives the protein CASATGTANGYTF.

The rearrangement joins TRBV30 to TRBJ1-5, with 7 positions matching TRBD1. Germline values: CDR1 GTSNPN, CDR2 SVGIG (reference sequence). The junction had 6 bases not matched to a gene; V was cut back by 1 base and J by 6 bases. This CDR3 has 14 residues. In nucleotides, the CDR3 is TGTGCCTGGAGTGGAACAGGGGACGGTCAGCCCCAGCATTTT. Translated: CAWSGTGDGQPQHF.

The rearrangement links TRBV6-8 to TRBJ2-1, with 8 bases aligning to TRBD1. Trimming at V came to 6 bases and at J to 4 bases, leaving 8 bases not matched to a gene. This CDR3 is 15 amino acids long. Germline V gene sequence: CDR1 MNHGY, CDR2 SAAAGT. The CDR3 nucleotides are TGTGCCAGCAGCCATGCCGGGACAGGTTACAATGAGCAGTTCTTC. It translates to CASSHAGTGYNEQFF.

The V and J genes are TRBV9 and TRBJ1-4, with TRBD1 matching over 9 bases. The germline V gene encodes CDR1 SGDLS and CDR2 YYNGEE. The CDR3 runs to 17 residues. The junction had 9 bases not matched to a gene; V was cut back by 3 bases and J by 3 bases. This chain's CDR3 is CASSATDRGLANEKLFF. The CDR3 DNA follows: TGTGCCAGCAGCGCCACGGACAGGGGTTTAGCTAATGAAAAACTGTTTTTT.

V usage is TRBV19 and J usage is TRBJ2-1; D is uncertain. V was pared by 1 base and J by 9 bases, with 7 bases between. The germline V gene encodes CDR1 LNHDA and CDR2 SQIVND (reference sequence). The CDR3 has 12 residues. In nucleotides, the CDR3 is TGTGCCAGTAGTATAGGTGAGTTTGAGCAGTTCTTC. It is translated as CASSIGEFEQFF. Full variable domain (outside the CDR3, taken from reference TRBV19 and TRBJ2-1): DGGITQSPKYLFRKEGQNVTLSCEQNLNHDAMYWYRQDPGQGLRLIYYSQIVNDFQKGDIAEGYSVSREKKESFPLTVTSAQKNPTAFYLCASSIGEFEQFFGPGTRLTVL.

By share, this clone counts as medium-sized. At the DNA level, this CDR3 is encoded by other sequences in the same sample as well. CDR3 DNA: TGTGCCAGCAGCTTAGATGGGACAGGGGATACTGAAGCTTTCTTT. It yields the protein CASSLDGTGDTEAFF. The J gene is TRBJ1-1, the V gene TRBV11-3; 10 nucleotides align to TRBD1. The CDR3 is 15 residues long. V shed 0 bases, J shed 5 bases, and the junction held 3 bases outside the gene matches. CDR1 is SGHNT and CDR2 is YENEEA in the germline V gene.

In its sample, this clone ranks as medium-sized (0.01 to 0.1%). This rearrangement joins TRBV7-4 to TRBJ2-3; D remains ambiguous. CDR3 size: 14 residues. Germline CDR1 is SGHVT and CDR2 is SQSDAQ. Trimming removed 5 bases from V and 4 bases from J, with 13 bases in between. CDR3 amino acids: CASSPTLSADTQYF. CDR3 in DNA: TGTGCCAGCAGCCCGACCCTGTCGGCAGATACGCAGTATTTT.

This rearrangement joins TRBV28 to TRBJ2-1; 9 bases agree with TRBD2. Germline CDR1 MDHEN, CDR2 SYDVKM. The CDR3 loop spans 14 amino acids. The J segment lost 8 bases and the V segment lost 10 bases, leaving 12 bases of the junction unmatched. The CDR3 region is CATDLAGEGDEQFF. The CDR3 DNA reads TGTGCCACCGATTTAGCGGGAGAAGGGGATGAGCAGTTCTTC.